This TCR beta chain was obtained from a study of siplizumab effects on memory and regulatory T cells. TCRdb's copy holds only in-frame clones and misses some; the assay was immunoSEQ multiplex PCR. The sample carries tens of thousands of clones, 91% recorded once. The V and J ends lost 8 bases and 4 bases respectively, with 8 bases between them. The CDR3 contains 11 residues. Germline loops: CDR1 SGHAT, CDR2 FQNNGV. This sequence joins TRBV11-2 and TRBJ1-1; maybe TRBD1 (5 bases). This sequence originates from a human donor in good health. Source material: CD8+ T cells sorted from blood. In DNA form, the CDR3 reads TGTGCCAGCGAGGGGTTCACTGAAGCTTTCTTT. Protein sequence: CASEGFTEAFF.